This TCR beta chain was found in a study of T cell changes during pregnancy in multiple sclerosis. Here immunoSEQ multiplex PCR was the method, and the copy in TCRdb shows in-frame clones only, minus some. The sample carries 99,000 or so clones, 93% recorded once. The CDR3 is made up of 12 amino acids. CDR1 and CDR2 from the germline V gene are SGHAT and FQNNGV. Trimming cost V 5 bases and J 0 bases, with 3 bases left between them. The TCR was taken from a female donor with multiple sclerosis, enrolled in a pregnancy study. Material: peripheral blood, obtained after pregnancy. The J gene is TRBJ2-3, the V gene TRBV11-2; D remains ambiguous. The DNA for the CDR3 is TGTGCCAGCAGCCTGAGCACAGATACGCAGTATTTT. Amino acid sequence: CASSLSTDTQYF.